The 9 T cell receptor beta chains below all came from one sample that was sequenced in a study of T cells in Graves' hyperthyroidism and ophthalmopathy. Amplification targeted TCR beta CDR3 regions from RNA transcripts. With the HTBI primer set, the TCR CDR3 went through a first round of RT-PCR. TCRdb used MiXCR to reprocess the multiplex PCR reads, holding one entry per CDR3 protein. The sample carries about 200,000 distinct CDR3 sequences, about 15% recorded once. Source material: blood. Every receptor here comes from a woman between 50 and 59 years old with Graves' hyperthyroidism.

This clonotype was detected ten times or more. The CDR3 sequence: CASSYSWEEILFF. The CDR3 nucleotides read TGTGCCAGCAGTTACTCGTGGGAGGAGATACTGTTTTTT. V is TRBV6-5 and J is TRBJ1-4, with D uncertain. The CDR3 has 13 amino acids. The germline gives CDR1 MNHEY, CDR2 SVGAGI. V was shortened by 0 bases and J by 13 bases, with 12 bases between the two germline ends.

This clonotype was counted only a few times. The CDR3: CASSGRNEKLFF. CDR3 coding DNA: TGCGCCAGCAGTGGCAGGAATGAAAAACTGTTTTTT. This chain uses TRBV10-2 with TRBJ1-4; no clear D. The CDR3 totals 12 residues. Germline values: CDR1 WSHSY, CDR2 SAAADI. Trimming took 4 bases from V and 5 from J, leaving 5 bases between them.

This clonotype was recorded at least ten times. V gene TRBV12-3 or TRBV12-4 combines with J gene TRBJ2-1; perhaps TRBD1 as D (5 bases). V was trimmed by 3 bases and J by 0 bases, leaving 9 bases between them. The CDR3 length is 15 residues. The CDR3 reads CASSFRTSSYNEQFF. CDR3 nucleotide sequence: TGTGCCAGCAGTTTTCGGACAAGCTCCTACAATGAGCAGTTCTTC.

This clonotype was seen ten or more times. The J gene is TRBJ2-1, the V gene TRBV6-1, with TRBD2 matching over 8 bases. Germline-derived CDR1 and CDR2 are MNHNS and SASEGT. J lost 4 bases, V lost 6 bases, and 5 bases had no gene match. The CDR3 runs 14 residues. DNA for the CDR3: TGTGCCAGCAGGGAGGGACTAGGGTACAATGAGCAGTTCTTC. Its protein is CASREGLGYNEQFF.

This clonotype has more than one count but fewer than ten. The chain recombines TRBV7-2 with TRBJ2-4; no clear D. The CDR3 consists of 14 residues. Looked up from germline, CDR1 is SGHTA and CDR2 is FQGNSA. Trimming cost V 1 base and J 7 bases, with 11 bases left between them. CDR3 in DNA: TGTGCCAGCAGCTTAGACCGGGCCCCGAACATTCAGTACTTC. Protein: CASSLDRAPNIQYF.

This clonotype showed up many times. This sequence joins TRBV30 and TRBJ2-7; TRBD1 might be the D (6 bases). In germline, CDR1 is GTSNPN, CDR2 SVGIG (reference sequence). The ends were cut back, 0 bases at V and 2 bases at J, with 8 bases in the middle. CDR3 length equals 13 residues. The CDR3 DNA reads TGTGCCTGGAGTGTGGGACAAGCCTACGAGCAGTACTTC. Protein: CAWSVGQAYEQYF.

This clonotype appeared a few times. The chain has TRBV13 and TRBJ2-7, with 8 bases lining up with TRBD2. V was pared by 5 bases and J by 6 bases, with 9 bases of the junction left unmatched. The CDR3 sequence is 14 residues long. In germline, CDR1 is PRHDT, CDR2 FYEKMQ (reference sequence). CDR3 protein: CASSPGLVYREQYF. The CDR3 DNA reads as TGTGCCAGCAGCCCGGGACTAGTCTACCGCGAGCAGTACTTC.

This clonotype was seen ten or more times. The V and J genes are TRBV12-3 or TRBV12-4 and TRBJ2-7; TRBD1 might be the D (5 bases). The CDR3 is 14 amino acids. V lost 5 bases to trimming and J lost 2 bases, with 13 bases between them. As DNA, the CDR3 is TGTGCCAGCAGTCCACCTACAGGAACCTACGAGCAGTACTTC. Translating it yields CASSPPTGTYEQYF.

This clonotype appeared a few times. The chain uses TRBV12-3 or TRBV12-4 and TRBJ2-7, with unresolved D. With 5 bases removed from V and 7 bases from J, the gap between germline ends came to 9 bases. The CDR3 has 11 amino acids. CDR3 sequence (DNA): TGTGCCAGCAGTAGTAGCAGTGAGCAGTACTTC. Translation gives CASSSSSEQYF.